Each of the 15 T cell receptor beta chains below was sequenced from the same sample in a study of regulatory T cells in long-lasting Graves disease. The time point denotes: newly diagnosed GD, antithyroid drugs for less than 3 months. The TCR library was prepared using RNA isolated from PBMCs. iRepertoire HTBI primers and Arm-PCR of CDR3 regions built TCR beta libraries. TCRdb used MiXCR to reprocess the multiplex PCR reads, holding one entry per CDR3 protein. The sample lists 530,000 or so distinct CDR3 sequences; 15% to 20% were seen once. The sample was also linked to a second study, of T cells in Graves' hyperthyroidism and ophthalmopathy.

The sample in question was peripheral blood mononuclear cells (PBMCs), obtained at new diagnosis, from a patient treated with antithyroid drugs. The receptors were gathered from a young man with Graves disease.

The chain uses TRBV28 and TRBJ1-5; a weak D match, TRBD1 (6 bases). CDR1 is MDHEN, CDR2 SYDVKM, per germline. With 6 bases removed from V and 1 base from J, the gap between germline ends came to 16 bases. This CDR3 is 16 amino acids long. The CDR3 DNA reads TGTGCCAGCAGCTCGGGACAATTTGGGAGCAATCAGCCCCAGCATTTT. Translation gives CASSSGQFGSNQPQHF.

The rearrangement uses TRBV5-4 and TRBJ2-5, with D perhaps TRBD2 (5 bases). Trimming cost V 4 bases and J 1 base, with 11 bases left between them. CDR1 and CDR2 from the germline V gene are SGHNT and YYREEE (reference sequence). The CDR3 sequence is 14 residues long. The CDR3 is CASSGSGIQETQYF. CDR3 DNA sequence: TGTGCCAGCAGCGGGAGCGGAATCCAAGAGACCCAGTACTTC. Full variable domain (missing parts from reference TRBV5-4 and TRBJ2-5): ETGVTQSPTHLIKTRGQQVTLRCSSQSGHNTVSWYQQALGQGPQFIFQYYREEENGRGNFPPRFSGLQFPNYSSELNVNALELDDSALYLCASSGSGIQETQYFGPGTRLLVL.

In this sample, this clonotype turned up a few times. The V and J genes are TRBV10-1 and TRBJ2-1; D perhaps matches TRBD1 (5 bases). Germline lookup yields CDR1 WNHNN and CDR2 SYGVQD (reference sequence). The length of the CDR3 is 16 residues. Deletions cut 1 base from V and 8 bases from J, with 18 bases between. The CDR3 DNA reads TGCGCCAGCAGTGAGTTAGGGGCCCCCGCAAGAGATGAGCAGTTCTTC. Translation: CASSELGAPARDEQFF.

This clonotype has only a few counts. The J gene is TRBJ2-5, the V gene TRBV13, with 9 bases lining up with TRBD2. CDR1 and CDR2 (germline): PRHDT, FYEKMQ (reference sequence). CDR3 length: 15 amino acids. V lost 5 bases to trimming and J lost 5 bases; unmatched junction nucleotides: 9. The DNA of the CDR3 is TGTGCCAGCAGCGGCCTACTAGCGGGCGGGGAGACCCAGTACTTC. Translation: CASSGLLAGGETQYF. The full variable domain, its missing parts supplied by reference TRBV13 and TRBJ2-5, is AAGVIQSPRHLIKEKRETATLKCYPIPRHDTVYWYQQGPGQDPQFLISFYEKMQSDKGSIPDRFSAQQFSDYHSELNMSSLELGDSALYFCASSGLLAGGETQYFGPGTRLLVL.

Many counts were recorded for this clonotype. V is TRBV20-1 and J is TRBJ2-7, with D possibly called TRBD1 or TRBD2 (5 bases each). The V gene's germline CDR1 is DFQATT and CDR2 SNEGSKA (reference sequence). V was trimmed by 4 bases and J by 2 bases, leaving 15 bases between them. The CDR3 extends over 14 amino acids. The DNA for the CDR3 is TGCAGTGCTACCGGGACGCGGATTACCTACGAGCAGTACTTC. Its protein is CSATGTRITYEQYF.

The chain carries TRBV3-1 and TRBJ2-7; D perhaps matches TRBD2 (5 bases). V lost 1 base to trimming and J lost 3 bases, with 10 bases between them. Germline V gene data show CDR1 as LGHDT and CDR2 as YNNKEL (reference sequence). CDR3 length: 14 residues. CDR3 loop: CASSQVVGVYEQYF. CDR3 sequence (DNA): TGTGCCAGCAGCCAAGTGGTGGGAGTCTACGAGCAGTACTTC.

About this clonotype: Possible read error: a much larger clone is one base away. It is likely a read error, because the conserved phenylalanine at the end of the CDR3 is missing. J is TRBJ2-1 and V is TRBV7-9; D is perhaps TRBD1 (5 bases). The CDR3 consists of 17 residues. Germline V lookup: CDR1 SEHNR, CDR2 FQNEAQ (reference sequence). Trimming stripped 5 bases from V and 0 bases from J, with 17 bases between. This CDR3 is CASSALRATSSYNEQFS. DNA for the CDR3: TGTGCCAGCAGCGCACTCAGGGCCACGAGCTCCTACAATGAGCAGTTCTCC.

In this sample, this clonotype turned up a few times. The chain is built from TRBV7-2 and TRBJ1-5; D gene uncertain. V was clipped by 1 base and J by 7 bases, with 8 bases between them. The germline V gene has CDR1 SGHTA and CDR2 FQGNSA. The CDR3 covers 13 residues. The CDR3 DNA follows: TGTGCCAGCAGCTTAGTGATCGGGCAGCCCCAGCATTTT. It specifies CASSLVIGQPQHF.

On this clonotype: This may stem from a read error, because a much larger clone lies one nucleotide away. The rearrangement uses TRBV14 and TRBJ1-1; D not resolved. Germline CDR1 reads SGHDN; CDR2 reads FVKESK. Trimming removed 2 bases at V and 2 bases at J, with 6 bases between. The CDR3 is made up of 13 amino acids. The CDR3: CASSQIINTEAFF. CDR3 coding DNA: TGTGCCAGCAGCCAAATCATCAACACTGAAGCTTTCTTT.

The CDR3 sequence: CASSYSNSRGAGYTF. CDR3 sequence (DNA): TGTGCCAGCAGTTACTCGAATAGCCGTGGGGCTGGCTACACCTTC. This chain joins TRBV6-2 or TRBV6-3 and TRBJ1-2; possibly TRBD1 for D (5 bases). Looked up from germline, CDR1 is MNHEY and CDR2 is SVGEGT. V was trimmed by 0 bases and J by 7 bases, leaving 15 bases between them. The CDR3 length is 15 residues.

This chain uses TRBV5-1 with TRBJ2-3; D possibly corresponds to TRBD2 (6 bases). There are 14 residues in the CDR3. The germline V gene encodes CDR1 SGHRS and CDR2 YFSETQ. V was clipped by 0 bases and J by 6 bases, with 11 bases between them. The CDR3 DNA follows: TGCGCCAGCAGCTTGGCAGCTGGGGGGGATACGCAGTATTTT. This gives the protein CASSLAAGGDTQYF.

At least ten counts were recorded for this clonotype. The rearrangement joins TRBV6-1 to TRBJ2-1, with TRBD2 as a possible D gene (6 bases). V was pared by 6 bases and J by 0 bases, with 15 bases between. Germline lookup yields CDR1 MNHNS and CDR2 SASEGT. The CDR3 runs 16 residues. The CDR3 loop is CASRGPAGSSYNEQFF. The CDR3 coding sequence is TGTGCCAGCAGAGGGCCGGCGGGGAGCTCCTACAATGAGCAGTTCTTC.

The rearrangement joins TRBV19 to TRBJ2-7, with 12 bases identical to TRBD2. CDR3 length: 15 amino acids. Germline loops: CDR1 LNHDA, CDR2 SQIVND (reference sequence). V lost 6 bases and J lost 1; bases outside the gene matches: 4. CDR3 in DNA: TGTGCCAGTAGCACACTAGCGGGGGGATCCTACGAGCAGTACTTC. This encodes CASSTLAGGSYEQYF.

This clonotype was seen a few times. CDR3 sequence: CASSQEVIGQSYEQYF. In nucleotides, the CDR3 is TGTGCCAGCAGTCAAGAGGTTATCGGACAGTCCTACGAGCAGTACTTC. The chain employs TRBV6-1 and TRBJ2-7; tentative D call: TRBD1 (6 bases). Trimming took off 5 bases at V and 1 base at J, with 18 bases between the two ends. The CDR3 is made up of 16 amino acids. Per the germline V gene, CDR1 is MNHNS and CDR2 is SASEGT.

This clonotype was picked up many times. The CDR3 region has the DNA TGTGCCAGCAGTCCTTTGCCTAGCTCCACGCAGTATTTT. This gives the protein CASSPLPSSTQYF. V gene TRBV6-1 combines with J gene TRBJ2-3; D possibly corresponds to TRBD2 (5 bases). Trimming took off 5 bases at V and 9 bases at J, with 15 bases between the two ends. CDR3 length: 13 amino acids. CDR1 is MNHNS, CDR2 SASEGT, per germline.